The 9 T cell receptor beta chains reported below all come from one sample, sequenced in a study of read filtering for tumor transcriptome and immune sequencing. Molecular barcoded adaptors covering alpha/delta and beta/gamma chains were used on about 0.4 ug RNA. TCRdb re-derived calls from the reads in MiXCR, one entry per CDR3 protein. The sample includes around 130,000 distinct CDR3 sequences, over 10% seen only once; the top ten take roughly 9.6%. The sequenced sample consisted of a population of CD138-negative cells sorted from bone marrow. Every receptor here comes from a donor older than 35 with multiple myeloma.

This clonotype was seen at least ten times. The rearrangement joins TRBV7-9 to TRBJ1-4, with D tentatively TRBD1 (5 bases). Germline V gene lookup returns CDR1 SEHNR and CDR2 FQNEAQ (reference sequence). This CDR3 contains 15 residues. Trimming took 5 bases from V and 3 from J, leaving 13 bases between them. DNA of the CDR3: TGTGCCAGCAGCGGGGAAGTGGGGGCTAATGAAAAACTGTTTTTT. Translating it yields CASSGEVGANEKLFF.

This clonotype was counted ten times or more. CDR3 loop: CASSHSGSIYNEQFF. In DNA, the CDR3 is TGTGCCAGCAGCCATAGCGGGAGTATTTACAATGAGCAGTTCTTC. The gene calls are TRBV9 and TRBJ2-1; 9 nucleotides match TRBD2. V shed 4 bases and J 4 bases; nucleotides not matched to a gene: 6. The CDR3 runs 15 residues. CDR1 and CDR2 (germline): SGDLS, YYNGEE.

This clonotype was seen ten or more times. The V gene is TRBV4-2, the J gene TRBJ2-1, with D possibly being TRBD2 (6 bases). Germline-derived CDR1 and CDR2 are LGHNA and YNFKEQ. Trimming stripped 0 bases from V and 4 bases from J, with 13 bases between. The CDR3 has 16 amino acids. This CDR3 reads CASSQDIRERYNEQFF. DNA of the CDR3: TGTGCCAGCAGCCAAGATATCCGGGAGCGGTACAATGAGCAGTTCTTC.

This clonotype was counted many times. The DNA of the CDR3 is TGCGCCAGCAGCCTTAGCGGGGGGTCCTGGAATGAGCAGTTCTTC. Translation: CASSLSGGSWNEQFF. V gene TRBV4-1 combines with J gene TRBJ2-1; 10 bases are shared with TRBD2. Per the germline V gene, CDR1 is MGHRA and CDR2 is YSYEKL. There are 15 residues in the CDR3. J lost 7 bases, V lost 4 bases, and 7 bases had no gene match.

This clonotype has at least ten counts. This chain links TRBV27 with TRBJ2-7, with D possibly TRBD2 on 6 matching bases. From germline, CDR1 is MNHEY and CDR2 SMNVEV (reference sequence). The V end was cut by 11 bases, the J end by 0 bases, with 29 bases between. The CDR3 sequence is 18 residues long. CDR3 DNA: TGTGCCTTCTCACGAAGGGTTCGCGGCGGGGCTCCCTCCTACGAGCAGTACTTC. This encodes CAFSRRVRGGAPSYEQYF.

Many counts were recorded for this clonotype. The V and J genes are TRBV6-1 and TRBJ1-5, with 8 bases fitting TRBD1. The CDR3 covers 16 residues. V was clipped by 4 bases and J by 6 bases; unmatched bases: 11. Germline CDR1 reads MNHNS; CDR2 reads SASEGT. The chain's CDR3 is CASSGQGRTSFQPQHF. The CDR3, as DNA: TGTGCCAGCAGTGGACAGGGGCGAACCTCATTTCAGCCCCAGCATTTT.

A note on this clonotype: A much more abundant neighbour one base away suggests this may be a read error. J is TRBJ2-1 and V is TRBV12-3 or TRBV12-4; TRBD2 aligns across 7 bases. The CDR3 is 14 residues long. CDR3 sequence (DNA): TGTGCCAGCAGTTTTGGGCTAGCGGACAATGGGCAGTTCTTC. It is translated as CASSFGLADNGQFF.

In the case of this clonotype: With a much larger clone just one base away, this may be a read error. The CDR3 protein is CASSSLADTDTQYF. CDR3 sequence (DNA): TGTGCCAGCAGCTCGTTAGCGGACACAGATACGCAGTATTTT. The chain recombines TRBV5-1 with TRBJ2-3; possibly TRBD2 for D (6 bases). This CDR3 comprises 14 residues. Germline values: CDR1 SGHRS, CDR2 YFSETQ. Filled out from reference TRBV5-1 and TRBJ2-3, the complete variable domain reads KAGVTQTPRYLIKTRGQQVTLSCSPISGHRSVSWYQQTPGQGLQFLFEYFSETQRNKGNFPGRFSGRQFSNSRSEMNVSTLELGDSALYLCASSSLADTDTQYFGPGTRLTVL.

Comments on this clonotype: A single base separates this from a much larger clone, so it may be a read error. This rearrangement joins TRBV6-2 or TRBV6-3 to TRBJ2-6, with 8 bases lining up with TRBD1. The CDR3 runs to 16 residues. The germline gives CDR1 MNHEY, CDR2 SVGEGT. Trimming at V came to 6 bases and at J to 10 bases, leaving 14 bases not matched to a gene. The CDR3 DNA sequence: TGTGCCAGCAGCCCCGCAGGGGGCGGTATCCCAAACGTCCTGACTTTC. Protein sequence: CASSPAGGGIPNVLTF.